The 15 T cell receptor beta chains reported below all come from one sample, sequenced in a study of T cells in Graves' hyperthyroidism and ophthalmopathy. Amplified TCR beta CDR3 regions came from RNA transcripts. Using the HTBI primer set, a first-round RT-PCR was run on the TCR CDR3. Via MiXCR, TCRdb re-called the multiplex PCR reads, giving one row per CDR3 protein. This table has 240,000 or so distinct CDR3 sequences, about 15% appearing once. Sequencing used blood. These receptors were obtained from a woman between 18 and 29 years old with Graves' ophthalmopathy.

This clonotype was counted many times. The chain employs TRBV4-1 and TRBJ1-1; TRBD1 matches 8 bases. Trimming removed 3 bases from V and 1 base from J; junction bases left unmatched: 4. The CDR3 runs to 15 residues. Germline-derived CDR1 and CDR2 are MGHRA and YSYEKL. CDR3 sequence reads: CASSHATGANTEAFF. The CDR3 nucleotides are TGCGCCAGCAGCCATGCGACAGGGGCGAACACTGAAGCTTTCTTT.

In its sample, this clonotype was seen many times. This sequence joins TRBV6-1 and TRBJ1-1; tentative D call: TRBD1 (6 bases). V was cut by 7 bases and J by 4 bases, with 16 bases left in between. The CDR3 totals 14 residues. Germline V gene data show CDR1 as MNHNS and CDR2 as SASEGT. CDR3: CASTPTLDSTEAFF. CDR3 sequence (DNA): TGTGCCAGCACACCTACCCTGGACAGCACTGAAGCTTTCTTT.

This clonotype was counted at least ten times. This rearrangement joins TRBV28 to TRBJ1-3; TRBD1 aligns across 10 bases. V gave up 6 bases and J gave up 4 bases; unmatched junction bases: 6. This CDR3 has 15 amino acids. From germline, CDR1 is MDHEN and CDR2 SYDVKM. The CDR3 DNA sequence: TGTGCCAGCAGCATGACAGGGGGCTCAGGAAACACCATATATTTT. It specifies CASSMTGGSGNTIYF. Complete variable domain (other parts from reference TRBV28 and TRBJ1-3): DVKVTQSSRYLVKRTGEKVFLECVQDMDHENMFWYRQDPGLGLRLIYFSYDVKMKEKGDIPEGYSVSREKKERFSLILESASTNQTSMYLCASSMTGGSGNTIYFGEGSWLTVV.

This clonotype was observed at least ten times. V gene TRBV7-3 combines with J gene TRBJ2-1; 11 nucleotides agree with TRBD2. Germline assignment: CDR1 SGHTA and CDR2 FQGTGA. The CDR3 length is 16 residues. Trimming at V came to 4 bases and at J to 9 bases, leaving 11 bases not matched to a gene. DNA of the CDR3: TGTGCCAGCAGCTACGCTAGCGGGGGGAAATTTCCTGAGCAGTTCTTC. This translates into CASSYASGGKFPEQFF.

This clonotype appeared many times. The rearrangement joins TRBV6-2 or TRBV6-3 to TRBJ1-2; D unclear. The germline V gene has CDR1 MNHEY and CDR2 SVGEGT. Trimming pared 1 base from V and 2 bases from J, leaving 2 bases between. The CDR3 contains 12 residues. As DNA, the CDR3 is TGTGCCAGCAGTTACTTGAACTATGGCTACACCTTC. Protein sequence: CASSYLNYGYTF.

This clonotype occurred many times. This chain connects TRBV5-5 to TRBJ2-5; D possibly corresponds to TRBD2 (5 bases). The length of the CDR3 is 13 residues. The germline V gene encodes CDR1 SGHKS and CDR2 YYEKEE (reference sequence). V was trimmed by 2 bases and J by 5 bases, leaving 10 bases between them. This chain's CDR3 is CASSFLGAETQYF. DNA of the CDR3: TGTGCCAGCAGCTTCCTGGGAGCGGAGACCCAGTACTTC.

The rearrangement links TRBV11-2 to TRBJ1-1; D perhaps matches TRBD1 (5 bases). This CDR3 spans 15 amino acids. Trimming stripped 5 bases from V and 6 bases from J, with 19 bases between. The germline gives CDR1 SGHAT, CDR2 FQNNGV. The DNA for the CDR3 is TGTGCCAGCAGCCCCTGGGGCAGGGAGGGCCCTGAAGCTTTCTTT. Protein sequence: CASSPWGREGPEAFF.

This clonotype appeared many times. This chain links TRBV14 with TRBJ2-5, with D possibly TRBD1 on 6 matching bases. CDR3 length: 15 amino acids. The V end lost 1 base, the J end lost 5 bases, and 14 bases lay between the germline ends. The germline V gene encodes CDR1 SGHDN and CDR2 FVKESK. This CDR3 is CASSQVAGAAETQYF. CDR3 nucleotide sequence: TGTGCCAGCAGCCAAGTGGCAGGGGCGGCGGAGACCCAGTACTTC.

The sample holds many counts of this clonotype. The V call is TRBV3-1, the J call TRBJ1-3; no reliable D call. Germline V CDR1 and CDR2: LGHDT, YNNKEL (reference sequence). V was shortened by 4 bases and J by 0 bases, with 10 bases between the two germline ends. The CDR3 totals 15 residues. The CDR3: CASSPDWSSGNTIYF. The CDR3 DNA follows: TGTGCCAGCAGCCCGGACTGGTCCTCTGGAAACACCATATATTTT.

This clonotype was counted ten times or more. The genes are TRBV11-2 and TRBJ2-4, with 9 bases lining up with TRBD1. V was pared by 5 bases and J by 3 bases, with 14 bases of the junction left unmatched. This CDR3 contains 18 residues. CDR1 and CDR2 (germline): SGHAT, FQNNGV. CDR3: CASSPRAGTGIYKNIQYF. CDR3 DNA: TGTGCCAGCAGCCCCCGGGCTGGGACAGGGATTTACAAAAACATTCAGTACTTC.

This clonotype appeared many times. CDR3 residues: CASSYPRGRGADYGYTF. The CDR3 coding sequence is TGTGCCAGCAGTTACCCCCGAGGCAGGGGGGCGGACTATGGCTACACCTTC. The J gene is TRBJ1-2, the V gene TRBV6-1; 7 bases are shared with TRBD1. CDR1 MNHNS and CDR2 SASEGT come from the germline V gene. This CDR3 is built from 17 residues. J gave up 3 bases and V 5 bases, and 15 bases lay outside the gene matches.

This clonotype was seen ten or more times. CDR3 bases: TGCGCCAGCAGCCGACGAACAGGGGGAGTGGGTAATTGGGAGCTGTTTTTT. Protein sequence: CASSRRTGGVGNWELFF. The chain is built from TRBV4-1 and TRBJ2-2, with 8 bases aligning to TRBD1. The V and J ends lost 4 bases and 9 bases, in that order; junction bases with no gene match: 16. There are 17 residues in the CDR3. The V gene's germline CDR1 is MGHRA and CDR2 YSYEKL.

This clonotype was seen ten or more times. This rearrangement joins TRBV7-3 to TRBJ2-1; TRBD2 aligns across 7 bases. This CDR3 is 17 amino acids long. Germline V CDR1 and CDR2: SGHTA, FQGTGA. Trimming took 4 bases from V and 7 from J; bases not matched to a gene: 16. In nucleotides, the CDR3 is TGTGCCAGCAGCTCAACTGCAGGACTAGTAGATTCTAATGAGCAGTTCTTC. Translation gives CASSSTAGLVDSNEQFF.

J is TRBJ2-2 and V is TRBV10-2; 9 bases align to TRBD2. The CDR3 is 16 amino acids. Germline assignment: CDR1 WSHSY and CDR2 SAAADI. With V trimmed by 0 bases and J by 5 bases, 4 bases remained unmatched. In DNA form, the CDR3 reads TGCGCCAGCAGTGAGTCTGGACTAGCGTTTACCGGGGAGCTGTTTTTT. This gives the protein CASSESGLAFTGELFF.

This clonotype has only a few counts. The chain employs TRBV5-1 and TRBJ2-1; 8 bases are shared with TRBD2. V lost 6 bases to trimming and J lost 6 bases; unmatched junction nucleotides: 11. The CDR3 covers 15 residues. The germline V gene encodes CDR1 SGHRS and CDR2 YFSETQ. In nucleotides, the CDR3 is TGCGCCAGCACCGCGACGGGGGGGGCCTTCAATGAGCAGTTCTTC. Translated, it gives CASTATGGAFNEQFF.